This TCR beta chain was identified in a study of blood T cell repertoires in COVID-19. Study-level information: The United States, Italy and Spain provided the acute and convalescent COVID-19 samples. PBMCs, B-cell-depleted T cells, or T cells were the source of the cDNA or gDNA that made up the material.

Profiling relied on immunoSEQ multiplex PCR, and the TCRdb table lists in-frame clones only, not all of them. The sample lists about 230,000 clones, roughly 80% occurring once. The V end lost 5 bases, the J end lost 9 bases, and 14 bases lay between the germline ends. CDR3 length: 13 residues. This sequence was found in a woman of 80 years or more with acute or convalescent COVID-19. The J gene is TRBJ2-1, the V gene TRBV12-3 or TRBV12-4; a possible D gene is TRBD1 (6 bases). What was sequenced was peripheral blood. This CDR3 reads CASSLGQLSEQFF. CDR3 DNA: TGTGCCAGCAGTCTCGGACAGCTCTCTGAGCAGTTCTTC.